This TCR beta chain was retrieved from a study of CD4 T cells in relation to SARS-CoV-2 and coronaviruses. Comment on this clone: The antigen remains undetermined.

Clones were read by immunoSEQ multiplex PCR, and TCRdb kept only the in-frame ones, dropping some. The table includes 18,000 or so clones, about 74% detected once. Per germline, CDR1 WNHNN and CDR2 SYGVQD (reference sequence). V gave up 0 bases and J gave up 2 bases, with 11 bases separating them. The length of the CDR3 is 16 residues. The unexposed donors gave CD4+ T cells in about 2010-2019, prior to COVID-19. Isolation of CD4+ T cells took place after about 9 days in culture. This clonotype was sampled from a human donor in good health. V is TRBV10-1 and J is TRBJ2-1; no reliable D call. Sequenced material: CD4+ T cells from PBMCs, cultured in vitro. CDR3 loop: CASSESDQRAYNEQFF. The DNA for the CDR3 is TGCGCCAGCAGTGAGTCGGACCAAAGGGCCTACAATGAGCAGTTCTTC.